Shown below are 9 T cell receptor beta chains from a single sample sequenced in a study of early T cells in non-severe SARS-CoV-2 infection. TCRdb analysed the 5' RACE reads with MiXCR anew, one entry per CDR3 protein. Among about 110,000 distinct CDR3 sequences listed, about 12% were seen once. Sample: whole blood. The receptor source for this set is an adult who was a healthcare worker with PCR-confirmed SARS-CoV-2 infection or an uninfected control (not recorded which).

This clonotype was picked up many times. The V gene is TRBV23-1, the J gene TRBJ1-1, with D hard to call. TRBV23-1 qualifies as an ORF whose function is uncertain. This CDR3 has 15 residues. Trimming stripped 3 bases from V and 5 bases from J, with 16 bases between. The CDR3 protein is CASSHPRIKGTEAFF. CDR3 bases: TGCGCCAGCAGTCACCCGAGGATTAAGGGAACTGAAGCTTTCTTT.

This clonotype was counted only a few times. This sequence joins TRBV6-2 or TRBV6-3 and TRBJ2-3; D call uncertain. The CDR3 runs 10 residues. The germline V gene encodes CDR1 MNHEY and CDR2 SVGEGT. The germline V and J ends were trimmed by 5 bases and 7 bases, with 4 bases remaining between them. This CDR3 is CASSDNTQYF. DNA of the CDR3: TGTGCCAGCAGTGACAATACGCAGTATTTT.

J is TRBJ1-2 and V is TRBV12-3 or TRBV12-4, with D perhaps TRBD1 (6 bases). The V gene lost 6 bases and the J gene lost 8 bases, with 22 bases spanning the gap. The CDR3 extends over 15 amino acids. The CDR3, as DNA: TGTGCCAGCAGCCTCACCGGGACAAAACTAGGCGGCTACACCTTC. It codes for CASSLTGTKLGGYTF.

This clonotype was seen ten or more times. The rearrangement uses TRBV18 and TRBJ2-1; 7 nucleotides align to TRBD2. V was pared by 2 bases and J by 4 bases, with 23 bases of the junction left unmatched. The CDR3 covers 21 residues. Germline-derived CDR1 and CDR2 are KGHSH and LQKENI. The CDR3 loop is CASSPERTGTIPTRGYNEQFF. The CDR3 DNA follows: TGTGCCAGCTCACCAGAGAGGACCGGGACTATCCCCACACGTGGGTACAATGAGCAGTTCTTC.

This clonotype was found many times. The rearrangement joins TRBV29-1 to TRBJ2-7; D possibly corresponds to TRBD2 (6 bases). The V end was cut by 4 bases, the J end by 7 bases, with 11 bases between. The CDR3 spans 11 residues. Germline lookup yields CDR1 SQVTM and CDR2 ANQGSEA. CDR3 in DNA: TGCAGCGTTGTGAGGGCGGGGGAGCAGTACTTC. Translated, it gives CSVVRAGEQYF.

This clonotype occurred a few times. The chain combines TRBV11-1 with TRBJ2-2; D tentatively reads TRBD1 or TRBD2 (6 bases each). CDR3 length equals 16 residues. CDR1 and CDR2 (germline): SGHAT, FQDESV (reference sequence). Trimming shortened V by 5 bases and J by 3 bases, and 16 bases separated the two germline ends. CDR3 DNA sequence: TGTGCCAGCAGCCTTCGACGGGGGCAGGACACCGGGGAGCTGTTTTTT. Its translation: CASSLRRGQDTGELFF.

This clonotype was found a few times. The genes are TRBV7-3 and TRBJ1-6, with 7 bases lining up with TRBD1. The CDR3 sequence is 14 residues long. The germline CDR1 and CDR2 sequences are SGHTA and FQGTGA. V trimming: 6 bases; J trimming: 11 bases; junction bases outside the gene matches: 10. The CDR3 DNA reads as TGTGCCAGCAGTTCGACAGGGACAGCTGCACCCCTCCACTTT. Its protein product is CASSSTGTAAPLHF.

This clonotype was seen only a few times. Here the CDR3 DNA reads TGTGCCAGCAGCCAAGAGTCTAGCGGGAGGGCCTCGGATACGCAGTATTTT. Residues: CASSQESSGRASDTQYF. The gene calls are TRBV3-1 and TRBJ2-3, with 12 positions matching TRBD2. Unmatched junction bases numbered 7, after V lost 0 bases and J lost 6 bases. Germline V gene data show CDR1 as LGHDT and CDR2 as YNNKEL (reference sequence). The CDR3 consists of 17 residues.

J is TRBJ2-3 and V is TRBV20-1; D remains ambiguous. This CDR3 is built from 15 residues. Per the germline V gene, CDR1 is DFQATT and CDR2 is SNEGSKA (reference sequence). Trimming removed 3 bases from V and 4 bases from J, with 17 bases in between. The CDR3 nucleotides are TGCAGTGCTAGTGCGCTCTCCCAAGGCCCAGATACGCAGTATTTT. Translated, it gives CSASALSQGPDTQYF.